This TCR beta chain is drawn from a study of cytomegalovirus exposure and HLA in healthy donors. On the study more broadly: In an early release, HLA-typed donors contributed some 80 million unique TCR sequences.

The primer mix had 60 Vbeta and 13 Jbeta primers. Assay: immunoSEQ multiplex PCR; the TCRdb copy retains only in-frame clones and omits some. The top ten clones hold 0.95% to 1.5% of a sample with approximately 120,000 clones, over 60% of them seen once. This CDR3 spans 13 amino acids. Germline CDR1 is GTSNPN and CDR2 is SVGIG (reference sequence). The TCR was taken from a female donor in good health and CMV-seronegative. The specimen was PBMCs. This chain uses TRBV30 with TRBJ1-5; D is unresolved. The CDR3 spells CAFSGGLNQPQHF. The CDR3 DNA reads as TGTGCTTTTTCGGGAGGGCTAAATCAGCCCCAGCATTTT.